This is a list of T cell receptor beta chains from one sample in a study of blood T cell repertoires in COVID-19. Some clones are missing from TCRdb's copy, which holds only in-frame ones; the method was immunoSEQ multiplex PCR. Of about 120,000 clones in the sample, around 80% were seen once. What was sequenced was peripheral blood. The receptor set was obtained from a man between 60 and 75 years old with active or convalescent COVID-19. Each CDR3 is given with its conserved first and last residue. The order of the fields is V gene, D gene, J gene, clone size, CDR3 protein, CDR3 DNA. A D gene is named only where the DNA matches it firmly. Size values are once, few and many counts, or a class for expanded clones, and some rows have none.

v_call: TRBV7-2; d_call: .; j_call: TRBJ2-7; clone_size: .; cdr3_aa: CASSPSGTYEQYF; cdr3_nt: TGTGCCAGCAGCCCCAGTGGCACCTACGAGCAGTACTTC
v_call: TRBV7-2; d_call: .; j_call: TRBJ2-2; clone_size: once; cdr3_aa: CASSFRGNTGELFF; cdr3_nt: TGTGCCAGCAGCTTCCGGGGGAACACCGGGGAGCTGTTTTTT
v_call: TRBV28; d_call: .; j_call: TRBJ2-7; clone_size: .; cdr3_aa: CASIFFYF; cdr3_nt: TGTGCCAGCATCTTCTTCTACTTC
v_call: TRBV28; d_call: TRBD1; j_call: TRBJ1-2; clone_size: few; cdr3_aa: CASSLAGQGAGYGYTF; cdr3_nt: TGTGCCAGCAGTTTGGCCGGACAGGGGGCCGGCTATGGCTACACCTTC
v_call: TRBV11-2; d_call: TRBD1; j_call: TRBJ2-5; clone_size: .; cdr3_aa: CASSTPPGQQETQYF; cdr3_nt: TGTGCCAGCAGCACCCCCCCGGGACAGCAAGAGACCCAGTACTTC
v_call: TRBV7-9; d_call: TRBD1; j_call: TRBJ2-1; clone_size: .; cdr3_aa: CASSDRDRGFVEQFF; cdr3_nt: TGTGCCAGCAGCGATCGAGACAGGGGGTTTGTTGAGCAGTTCTTC
v_call: TRBV2; d_call: TRBD2; j_call: TRBJ2-1; clone_size: .; cdr3_aa: CASGRREGYNEQFF; cdr3_nt: TGTGCCAGCGGTAGGCGGGAGGGTTACAATGAGCAGTTCTTC
v_call: TRBV28; d_call: .; j_call: TRBJ1-1; clone_size: .; cdr3_aa: CVANGNTEAFF; cdr3_nt: TGTGTCGCAAACGGGAACACTGAAGCTTTCTTT
v_call: TRBV28; d_call: .; j_call: TRBJ1-3; clone_size: .; cdr3_aa: CASSHPGSTGNTIYF; cdr3_nt: TGTGCCAGCAGTCACCCCGGGTCCACTGGAAACACCATATATTTT
v_call: TRBV9; d_call: TRBD1; j_call: TRBJ1-1; clone_size: .; cdr3_aa: CASRGTGTGTEAFF; cdr3_nt: TGTGCCAGCAGGGGGACAGGCACGGGGACTGAAGCTTTCTTT